This TCR beta chain was sequenced for a study of vaccination and CD4 T cells after COVID-19. Germline CDR1 and CDR2: SGHTA and FQGNSA. The CDR3 length is 16 residues. Deletions cut 1 base from V and 3 bases from J, with 13 bases between. Treatment here: 10-day PBMC culture with coronavirus spike peptide pools or control peptides (ViraFEST assay). This clonotype came up a few times. The antigen remains unidentified. The Oncomine TCR Beta short-read assay was applied to DNA of cultured CD4+ T cells. Using the QIAamp micro DNA kit, genomic DNA was extracted from the CD4+ T cells that had been cultured. TCRdb re-called the PCR reads through MiXCR, storing one row per CDR3 protein. The table shows about 1,900 distinct CDR3 sequences, with around 70% occurring only once.

The chain couples TRBV7-2 to TRBJ1-5; D uncertain. The sequence was obtained from a human donor who had recovered from COVID-19. Sequencing was performed on CD4+ T cells from blood, cultured in vitro, taken after SARS-CoV-2 vaccination. CDR3 in amino acids: CASSLEGGLNNQPQHF. CDR3 in DNA: TGTGCCAGCAGCTTAGAAGGAGGCTTAAACAATCAGCCCCAGCATTTT.